Sequencing of this TCR beta chain was carried out in a study of patients and donors after allogeneic stem cell transplantation (dated by TCRdb to 2018 to 2020). Note on this clonotype: Which antigen it targets is not known. No base quality information exists; no much larger clone differs at one position.

Libraries were built with RT-PCR. This sample was sequenced with a NextSeq 550. TCRdb's own reprocessing of the public reads used fastp at Q25 and MiXCR and kept productive beta chains. A single entry per CDR3 protein holds the most common genes and DNA from its merged rows. Across this sample there are about 960,000 distinct CDR3 sequences, with approximately 18% seen only once. Roughly 6% of the sample belongs to the ten largest clones. The germline V gene encodes CDR1 DFQATT and CDR2 SNEGSKA (reference sequence). The V and J ends are trimmed by 0 bases and 5 bases, leaving 10 bases between them. The CDR3 measures 13 amino acids from cysteine to phenylalanine. The CDR3 DNA has 39 bases and is translated from base 1.

This clonotype was obtained from a human donor who was either an allogeneic HSCT recipient or a stem cell or donor lymphocyte infusion donor (not recorded which). It is not recorded whose cells these are; they may come from a transplant donor. The specimen was blood, either unsorted or a sorted T cell fraction (not recorded which). The rearrangement joined TRBV20-1 to TRBJ2-5; the D region may be TRBD1 or TRBD2, each matching 5 bases equally. Here is the DNA: TGCAGTGCTAGAGAGTCAGGGACGGAGACCCAGTACTTC. Its translation reads: CSARESGTETQYF.